This passage covers 23 T cell receptor beta chains from one sample sequenced in a study of chemoradiotherapy in HPV16-positive cancers. Generated by immunoSEQ multiplex PCR, the TCRdb table keeps only in-frame clones and is missing some. The data show 9,000 to 15,000 clones, with 75% to 85% seen just once and around 2% held by the top ten. This material was obtained from a patient who underwent chemoradiotherapy. These receptors were collected from a human donor with HPV-associated anogenital cancer.

The chain is built from TRBV7-9 and TRBJ1-1; D not resolved. The V and J ends lost 1 base and 0 bases respectively, with 15 bases between them. This CDR3 is built from 17 residues. Germline V CDR1 and CDR2: SEHNR, FQNEAQ (reference sequence). The CDR3 loop is CASSLDGVGNLNTEAFF. DNA for the CDR3: TGTGCCAGCAGCTTAGATGGGGTCGGGAATTTGAACACTGAAGCTTTCTTT.

This clone was observed a single time. The rearrangement uses TRBV7-9 and TRBJ1-2; 7 positions agree with TRBD1. V shed 3 bases and J 4 bases; nucleotides not matched to a gene: 5. CDR1 SEHNR and CDR2 FQNEAQ come from the germline V gene (reference sequence). The CDR3 contains 14 residues. The CDR3 sequence is CASSFSTGSYGYTF. Written as DNA, the CDR3 is TGTGCCAGCAGCTTTTCGACAGGGTCCTATGGCTACACCTTC.

This chain joins TRBV7-8 and TRBJ2-5; weak D call: TRBD1 (6 bases). This CDR3 is built from 13 residues. Per the germline V gene, CDR1 is SGHVS and CDR2 is FQNEAQ. V lost 5 bases, J lost 2 bases, and 9 bases lay in between. The CDR3 DNA reads TGTGCCAGCAGCATAGACAGGCAAGAGACCCAGTACTTC. It yields the protein CASSIDRQETQYF.

The rearrangement links TRBV15 to TRBJ2-7; D call uncertain. The CDR3 is made up of 13 amino acids. Germline V gene lookup returns CDR1 LNHNV and CDR2 YYDKDF (reference sequence). Trimming removed 1 base from V and 0 bases from J, with 4 bases in between. CDR3 sequence (DNA): TGTGCCACCAGCAGAGTGGACTCCTACGAGCAGTACTTC. It yields the protein CATSRVDSYEQYF. The entire variable domain, with the rest obtained from reference TRBV15 and TRBJ2-7, is as follows: DAMVIQNPRYQVTQFGKPVTLSCSQTLNHNVMYWYQQKSSQAPKLLFHYYDKDFNNEADTPDNFQSRRPNTSFCFLDIRSPGLGDTAMYLCATSRVDSYEQYFGPGTRLTVT.

The chain carries TRBV6-5 and TRBJ2-7, with a tentative D call TRBD1 (5 bases). Trimming took off 2 bases at V and 5 bases at J, with 10 bases between the two ends. The CDR3 extends over 13 amino acids. The V gene's germline CDR1 is MNHEY and CDR2 SVGAGI. The CDR3 protein is CASSYLRQNEQYF. The DNA of the CDR3 is TGTGCCAGCAGTTACCTGAGACAGAACGAGCAGTACTTC.

The chain combines TRBV7-6 with TRBJ1-1; perhaps TRBD1 as D (5 bases). The V gene's germline CDR1 is SGHVS and CDR2 FNYEAQ. The CDR3 is made up of 15 amino acids. Trimming shortened V by 1 base and J by 4 bases, and 13 bases separated the two germline ends. CDR3 amino acids: CASSLDGGTGTEAFF. CDR3 nucleotides: TGTGCCAGCAGCTTAGATGGGGGGACGGGCACTGAAGCTTTCTTT. Complete variable domain (other parts from reference TRBV7-6 and TRBJ1-1): GAGVSQSPRYKVTKRGQDVALRCDPISGHVSLYWYRQALGQGPEFLTYFNYEAQQDKSGLPNDRFSAERPEGSISTLTIQRTEQRDSAMYRCASSLDGGTGTEAFFGQGTRLTVV.

The gene calls are TRBV5-8 and TRBJ1-1; perhaps TRBD1 as D (5 bases). Germline CDR1 and CDR2: SGHTS and YDEGEE. The CDR3 runs to 14 residues. V dropped 0 bases and J dropped 5 bases, with 11 bases sitting between them. The CDR3 here is CASSLEEGITEAFF. CDR3 DNA: TGTGCCAGCAGCTTGGAAGAGGGGATTACTGAAGCTTTCTTT.

The rearrangement uses TRBV9 and TRBJ1-1; D gene unclear. V dropped 2 bases and J dropped 0 bases, with 5 bases sitting between them. Germline CDR1 is SGDLS and CDR2 is YYNGEE. The CDR3 extends over 13 amino acids. The CDR3 DNA is TGTGCCAGCAGCGTGGCTTTGAACACTGAAGCTTTCTTT. Its translation: CASSVALNTEAFF.

The J gene is TRBJ2-1, the V gene TRBV19; TRBD1 might be the D (5 bases). The germline V gene encodes CDR1 LNHDA and CDR2 SQIVND (reference sequence). Trimming cost V 0 bases and J 15 bases, with 15 bases left between them. The CDR3 totals 13 residues. The CDR3 sequence is CASSIDYLDNPFF. CDR3 DNA: TGTGCCAGTAGTATAGATTACCTGGACAATCCGTTCTTC.

The chain has TRBV5-1 and TRBJ2-3, with 14 bases lining up with TRBD2. The trim removed 0 bases at V and 3 bases at J, leaving 0 bases unmatched. This CDR3 is 16 amino acids long. Per germline, CDR1 SGHRS and CDR2 YFSETQ. For the CDR3, the DNA is TGCGCCAGCAGCTTGGGACTAGCGGGGGGGACAGATACGCAGTATTTT. It yields the protein CASSLGLAGGTDTQYF.

The rearrangement links TRBV2 to TRBJ1-2; 10 bases are a match to TRBD1. This CDR3 region has 14 residues. Losses at the gene ends were 7 bases for V and 2 bases for J; bases not matched to a gene: 4. Germline V gives CDR1 SNHLY, CDR2 FYNNEI. This chain's CDR3 is CASTRGQGNYGYTF. DNA for the CDR3: TGTGCCAGCACAAGGGGACAGGGGAACTATGGCTACACCTTC.

The V and J genes are TRBV11-2 and TRBJ1-5, with TRBD1 as a possible D gene (5 bases). V shed 3 bases and J shed 3 bases, with 12 bases lying between them. The CDR3 totals 15 residues. Germline V gives CDR1 SGHAT, CDR2 FQNNGV. CDR3: CASSFFTGPNQPQHF. DNA of the CDR3: TGTGCCAGCAGCTTCTTTACAGGACCCAATCAGCCCCAGCATTTT.

This clone came up once. The chain uses TRBV28 and TRBJ2-1, with a tentative D call TRBD2 (6 bases). V lost 6 bases, J lost 4 bases, and 16 bases lay in between. This CDR3 region has 15 residues. CDR1 MDHEN and CDR2 SYDVKM come from the germline V gene. CDR3 sequence reads: CASRMAGSPYNEQFF. CDR3 bases: TGTGCCAGCAGGATGGCGGGGTCACCTTACAATGAGCAGTTCTTC.

This clone was seen more than once but under ten times. The chain has TRBV7-9 and TRBJ1-5; D call uncertain. The germline V gene has CDR1 SEHNR and CDR2 FQNEAQ (reference sequence). V was pared by 2 bases and J by 9 bases, with 8 bases between. The CDR3 has 12 residues. The CDR3 sequence: CASSLYSAPQHF. In nucleotides, the CDR3 is TGTGCCAGCAGCTTATATTCCGCGCCCCAGCATTTT. Drawing the rest from reference TRBV7-9 and TRBJ1-5, the complete variable domain is DTGVSQNPRHKITKRGQNVTFRCDPISEHNRLYWYRQTLGQGPEFLTYFQNEAQLEKSRLLSDRFSAERPKGSFSTLEIQRTEQGDSAMYLCASSLYSAPQHFGDGTRLSIL.

The CDR3 nucleotides are TGTGCCAGCAGCTTTAGCGCAGGCGGGACAGGGGATACGCAGTATTTT. This codes for CASSFSAGGTGDTQYF. The V gene is TRBV7-8, the J gene TRBJ2-3, with TRBD1 identical over 9 bases. This CDR3 spans 16 amino acids. J gave up 6 bases and V 3 bases, and 10 bases lay outside the gene matches. Germline-derived CDR1 and CDR2 are SGHVS and FQNEAQ.

The chain has TRBV5-1 and TRBJ1-2; no firm D call. Germline loops: CDR1 SGHRS, CDR2 YFSETQ. The CDR3 is 13 amino acids. V lost 0 bases, J lost 6 bases, and 9 bases lay in between. The CDR3: CASSLAATDGYTF. The CDR3 region has the DNA TGCGCCAGCAGCTTGGCAGCTACCGATGGCTACACCTTC.

The chain joins TRBV7-9 to TRBJ1-6, with D possibly matching TRBD1 (5 bases). The CDR3 sequence is 16 residues long. CDR1 and CDR2 from the germline V gene are SEHNR and FQNEAQ (reference sequence). With 3 bases removed from V and 5 bases from J, the gap between germline ends came to 14 bases. In DNA form, the CDR3 reads TGTGCCAGCAGCTTTTGGTCTGGGGCGAATAATTCACCCCTCCACTTT. This gives the protein CASSFWSGANNSPLHF. Supplemented by reference TRBV7-9 and TRBJ1-6, the full variable domain reads DTGVSQNPRHKITKRGQNVTFRCDPISEHNRLYWYRQTLGQGPEFLTYFQNEAQLEKSRLLSDRFSAERPKGSFSTLEIQRTEQGDSAMYLCASSFWSGANNSPLHFGNGTRLTVT.

This clone was recorded a few times. The rearrangement joins TRBV4-1 to TRBJ2-1, with D perhaps matching TRBD1 (6 bases). Germline values: CDR1 MGHRA, CDR2 YSYEKL. V was clipped by 4 bases and J by 3 bases, with 19 bases between them. The CDR3 covers 17 residues. CDR3 loop: CASSPFSVGANYNEQFF. CDR3 coding DNA: TGCGCCAGCAGCCCCTTTTCGGTGGGGGCAAACTACAATGAGCAGTTCTTC.

This clone appeared once. The chain carries TRBV4-1 and TRBJ2-7; 7 nucleotides match TRBD2. Trimming removed 6 bases from V and 1 base from J; junction bases left unmatched: 6. The germline V gene encodes CDR1 MGHRA and CDR2 YSYEKL. This CDR3 has 14 residues. CDR3 DNA sequence: TGCGCCAGCAGTTGGGGAGGGGCATCCTACGAGCAGTACTTC. This codes for CASSWGGASYEQYF.

V gene TRBV9 combines with J gene TRBJ2-2; 11 bases match TRBD1. Germline CDR1 SGDLS, CDR2 YYNGEE. The length of the CDR3 is 15 residues. Losses at the gene ends were 4 bases for V and 7 bases for J; bases not matched to a gene: 6. In DNA, the CDR3 is TGTGCCAGCAGCACTGGACAGGGGGCGAACGGGGAGCTGTTTTTT. It is translated as CASSTGQGANGELFF.

The rearrangement joins TRBV23-1 to TRBJ1-1; D may be TRBD1 (6 bases). TRBV23-1 is annotated as an ORF whose role is uncertain. The ends were cut back, 6 bases at V and 5 bases at J, with 16 bases in the middle. The CDR3 totals 14 residues. The CDR3 loop is CASSPPQGRTEAFF. Here the CDR3 DNA reads TGCGCCAGCAGCCCACCCCAGGGGCGAACTGAAGCTTTCTTT.

The chain employs TRBV4-1 and TRBJ2-1; perhaps TRBD2 as D (5 bases). Per germline, CDR1 MGHRA and CDR2 YSYEKL. The V gene lost 2 bases and the J gene lost 3 bases, with 8 bases spanning the gap. The CDR3 covers 14 residues. CDR3 region: CASSQREFYNEQFF. CDR3 nucleotides: TGCGCCAGCAGCCAAAGGGAGTTCTACAATGAGCAGTTCTTC.

This chain joins TRBV2 and TRBJ1-3; D call uncertain. V shed 10 bases and J shed 0 bases, with 16 bases lying between them. Germline CDR1 and CDR2: SNHLY and FYNNEI. The CDR3 loop spans 15 amino acids. CDR3 in DNA: TGTGCCAACACATTTACGGCTTACTCTGGAAACACCATATATTTT. It is translated as CANTFTAYSGNTIYF.